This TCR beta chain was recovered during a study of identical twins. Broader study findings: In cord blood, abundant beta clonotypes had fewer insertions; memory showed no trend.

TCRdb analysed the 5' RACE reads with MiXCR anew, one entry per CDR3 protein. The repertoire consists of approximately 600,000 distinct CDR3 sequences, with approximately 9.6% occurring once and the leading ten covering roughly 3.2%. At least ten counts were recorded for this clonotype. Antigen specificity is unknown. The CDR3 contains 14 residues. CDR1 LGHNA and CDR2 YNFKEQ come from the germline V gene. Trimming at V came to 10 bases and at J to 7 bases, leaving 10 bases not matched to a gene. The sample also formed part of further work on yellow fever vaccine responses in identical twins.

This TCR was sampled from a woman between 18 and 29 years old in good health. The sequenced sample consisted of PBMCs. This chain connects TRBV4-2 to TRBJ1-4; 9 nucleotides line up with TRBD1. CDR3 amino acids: CATRGRDRAEKLFF. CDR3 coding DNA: TGTGCCACCAGGGGAAGGGACAGGGCTGAAAAACTGTTTTTT.